This TCR beta chain is from a study of blood T cell repertoires in COVID-19. Study-level information: From the United States, Italy and Spain came samples of acute and convalescent COVID-19.

Deletions cut 2 bases from V and 2 bases from J, with 16 bases between. CDR1 and CDR2 from the germline V gene are LNHNV and YYDKDF (reference sequence). The length of the CDR3 is 17 residues. Sequenced by immunoSEQ multiplex PCR; TCRdb stores in-frame clones only, minus some. The table shows 200,000 to 250,000 clones, with 88% occurring only once. The source material was peripheral blood. The sequence was collected from a man aged 18 to 35 with active or convalescent COVID-19. The chain employs TRBV15 and TRBJ2-1, with TRBD2 as a possible D gene (7 bases). CDR3 region: CATSRPPGGGAYNEQFF. The CDR3 nucleotides are TGTGCCACCAGCAGACCCCCGGGGGGCGGGGCCTACAATGAGCAGTTCTTC.